The next 25 T cell receptor beta chains were all read from a single sample in a study of blood T cell repertoires in COVID-19. The repertoire was sequenced with immunoSEQ multiplex PCR; TCRdb's copy has only in-frame clones and lacks some. This repertoire shows under 8,000 clones, around 91% found once; its top ten account for just under 50%. The sample was peripheral blood. These receptors came from a human donor in a cohort sampled during active COVID-19.

The chain carries TRBV19 and TRBJ2-1, with 14 bases lining up with TRBD2. Germline V gene sequence: CDR1 LNHDA, CDR2 SQIVND (reference sequence). The CDR3 totals 14 residues. Trimming removed 10 bases from V and 12 bases from J; junction bases left unmatched: 11. Here the CDR3 reads CATLPGTSGSRQFF. The CDR3 bases are TGTGCCACCCTACCGGGGACTAGCGGGAGTAGGCAGTTCTTC.

The CDR3 loop is CASSFLAGEGGTQYF. Here the CDR3 DNA reads TGCGCCAGCAGCTTTCTAGCGGGAGAGGGGGGTACGCAGTATTTT. The chain employs TRBV5-1 and TRBJ2-3; 10 bases agree with TRBD2. Germline V gives CDR1 SGHRS, CDR2 YFSETQ. V was clipped by 2 bases and J by 8 bases; unmatched bases: 8. The CDR3 consists of 15 residues.

This clone was picked up one time. This chain connects TRBV6-1 to TRBJ2-2; TRBD1 matches at 12 bases. Germline V CDR1 and CDR2: MNHNS, SASEGT. Germline trimming cut 4 bases from V and 3 bases from J; bases unmatched to any gene: 6. This CDR3 region has 17 residues. DNA for the CDR3: TGTGCCAGCAGTGCCCGGGACAGGGGGCTGGACACCGGGGAGCTGTTTTTT. It translates to CASSARDRGLDTGELFF.

The CDR3 DNA is TGTGCCAGCAGACTGACCGGGGTCACAGATACGCAGTATTTT. Protein product: CASRLTGVTDTQYF. The chain has TRBV28 and TRBJ2-3; D is perhaps TRBD2 (5 bases). Germline CDR1 reads MDHEN; CDR2 reads SYDVKM. V shed 6 bases and J shed 2 bases, with 12 bases lying between them. The CDR3 loop spans 14 amino acids.

The chain couples TRBV27 to TRBJ2-7, with D tentatively TRBD1 (6 bases). Trimming cost V 5 bases and J 1 base, with 9 bases left between them. The germline V gene encodes CDR1 MNHEY and CDR2 SMNVEV (reference sequence). The CDR3 consists of 13 residues. The CDR3 is CASSKTGSYEQYF. The CDR3 DNA sequence: TGTGCCAGCAGTAAGACAGGATCCTACGAGCAGTACTTC.

V gene TRBV2 combines with J gene TRBJ1-2; D might be TRBD1 (6 bases). The ends were cut back, 10 bases at V and 8 bases at J, with 20 bases in the middle. The CDR3 loop spans 13 amino acids. Looked up from germline, CDR1 is SNHLY and CDR2 is FYNNEI. The CDR3 sequence is CAISDSKPGGYTF. CDR3 DNA: TGTGCCATTTCGGACAGCAAACCGGGGGGCTACACCTTC.

V is TRBV6-2 or TRBV6-3 and J is TRBJ1-6; D is undetermined. Germline lookup yields CDR1 MNHEY and CDR2 SVGEGT. This CDR3 comprises 13 residues. Trimming stripped 6 bases from V and 12 bases from J, with 15 bases between. CDR3 residues: CASSQSSDLPLHF. The CDR3 nucleotides are TGTGCCAGCAGCCAGTCCAGCGATTTACCCCTCCACTTT.

The chain joins TRBV6-5 to TRBJ1-3; tentative D call: TRBD1 (5 bases). V lost 4 bases and J 0 bases, leaving 10 bases between the germline ends. The germline V gene encodes CDR1 MNHEY and CDR2 SVGAGI. This CDR3 region has 15 residues. Here the CDR3 DNA reads TGTGCCAGCAGTTCCCGACAGAACTCTGGAAACACCATATATTTT. It specifies CASSSRQNSGNTIYF.

V and J are TRBV7-2 and TRBJ1-4; 8 positions match TRBD1. V shed 5 bases, J shed 6 bases, and the junction held 8 bases outside the gene matches. From germline, CDR1 is SGHTA and CDR2 FQGNSA. This CDR3 has 15 amino acids. This CDR3 reads CASSGYRGGYEKLFF. CDR3 in DNA: TGTGCCAGCAGCGGATACAGGGGGGGATATGAAAAACTGTTTTTT.

In its sample, this clone was seen once. The chain carries TRBV29-1 and TRBJ2-3, with TRBD2 matching over 11 bases. Losses at the gene ends were 6 bases for V and 7 bases for J; bases not matched to a gene: 12. The CDR3 has 15 residues. Per germline, CDR1 SQVTM and CDR2 ANQGSEA. In DNA form, the CDR3 reads TGCAGCGTGCCCCCGGGACTAGCGGAGCCATATACGCAGTATTTT. The encoded protein is CSVPPGLAEPYTQYF.

The chain couples TRBV9 to TRBJ2-1, with 7 nucleotides matching TRBD1. V lost 0 bases, J lost 2 bases, and 5 bases stayed unmatched. This CDR3 contains 16 residues. Germline V lookup: CDR1 SGDLS, CDR2 YYNGEE. CDR3 in DNA: TGTGCCAGCAGCGTAGCTGACAGGGCTCCCTACAATGAGCAGTTCTTC. Translating it yields CASSVADRAPYNEQFF.

This clone showed up just once. The genes are TRBV19 and TRBJ1-5; TRBD1 matches 8 bases. This CDR3 is 16 amino acids long. After removal of 4 bases from V and 11 bases from J, the junction contained 16 bases not matched to a gene. Germline assignment: CDR1 LNHDA and CDR2 SQIVND (reference sequence). CDR3 coding DNA: TGTGCCAGTAGTACTTCGCTAACAGGGGGGGTCATAACCCAGCATTTT. It codes for CASSTSLTGGVITQHF.

V gene TRBV3-1 (or the pseudogene TRBV3-2) combines with J gene TRBJ2-1, with a tentative D call TRBD2 (5 bases). Germline V CDR1 and CDR2: LGHDT, YNNKEL (reference sequence). Trimming left V 2 bases short and J 4 bases short, with 15 bases between. This CDR3 has 16 residues. The CDR3 nucleotides read TGTGCCAGCAGCCAACCCACCGGGGAGAGATACAATGAGCAGTTCTTC. Translated: CASSQPTGERYNEQFF.

The genes are TRBV9 and TRBJ2-2; D is unclear. V lost 1 base and J 7 bases, leaving 5 bases between the germline ends. Germline CDR1 SGDLS, CDR2 YYNGEE. The length of the CDR3 is 12 residues. CDR3 protein: CASSVSGGELFF. The CDR3 DNA follows: TGTGCCAGCAGCGTATCCGGCGGGGAGCTGTTTTTT.

The chain uses TRBV7-2 and TRBJ2-7, with D possibly being TRBD2 (6 bases). Per germline, CDR1 SGHTA and CDR2 FQGNSA. Trimming removed 0 bases from V and 3 bases from J, with 24 bases in between. There are 19 residues in the CDR3. In DNA form, the CDR3 reads TGTGCCAGCAGCTTAGCTAGCGGCTGGGGCCTAAAAGCCAACTACGAGCAGTACTTC. Protein product: CASSLASGWGLKANYEQYF.

This chain links TRBV5-1 with TRBJ1-1; maybe TRBD1 (5 bases). The CDR3 runs to 14 residues. Germline V gene data show CDR1 as SGHRS and CDR2 as YFSETQ. V lost 3 bases, J lost 5 bases, and 14 bases lay in between. CDR3: CASSSRLSGTEAFF. In DNA, the CDR3 is TGCGCCAGCAGCTCCCGGTTGTCAGGGACTGAAGCTTTCTTT.

The rearrangement uses TRBV28 and TRBJ2-7, with TRBD1 matching 10 bases. Unmatched junction bases numbered 12, after V lost 10 bases and J lost 6 bases. Germline V gives CDR1 MDHEN, CDR2 SYDVKM. This CDR3 spans 14 amino acids. The CDR3 reads CATIAGTGVREQYF. In DNA form, the CDR3 reads TGTGCCACCATCGCCGGGACAGGGGTGCGCGAGCAGTACTTC.

The chain carries TRBV7-9 and TRBJ2-1; 9 bases match TRBD2. There are 15 residues in the CDR3. The germline V gene has CDR1 SEHNR and CDR2 FQNEAQ (reference sequence). J was trimmed by 3 bases and V by 5 bases; bases with no gene match: 5. CDR3 DNA: TGTGCCAGCAGCATACCTAGCGGGGACTACAATGAGCAGTTCTTC. It codes for CASSIPSGDYNEQFF.

The rearrangement joins TRBV7-2 to TRBJ2-1, with D uncertain. The V end was cut by 0 bases, the J end by 7 bases, with 4 bases between. The CDR3 extends over 12 amino acids. Germline V CDR1 and CDR2: SGHTA, FQGNSA. The CDR3 here is CASSLAYNEQFF. The CDR3 DNA reads as TGTGCCAGCAGCTTAGCGTATAATGAGCAGTTCTTC.

The chain couples TRBV29-1 to TRBJ1-5, with D hard to call. The germline V gene has CDR1 SQVTM and CDR2 ANQGSEA. The CDR3 sequence is 11 residues long. V was trimmed by 5 bases and J by 8 bases, leaving 10 bases between them. CDR3 nucleotides: TGCAGCGTTTTAGCGGAAGAGCCCCAGCATTTT. Translation: CSVLAEEPQHF. Supplemented by reference TRBV29-1 and TRBJ1-5, the full variable domain reads SAVISQKPSRDICQRGTSLTIQCQVDSQVTMMFWYRQQPGQSLTLIATANQGSEATYESGFVIDKFPISRPNLTFSTLTVSNMSPEDSSIYLCSVLAEEPQHFGDGTRLSIL.

The chain couples TRBV11-1 to TRBJ1-1; D possibly corresponds to TRBD1 (5 bases). Germline CDR1 SGHAT, CDR2 FQDESV (reference sequence). Trimming shortened V by 1 base and J by 4 bases, and 13 bases separated the two germline ends. The length of the CDR3 is 15 residues. The chain's CDR3 is CASSLVPREGTEAFF. The CDR3 nucleotides read TGTGCCAGCAGCTTAGTTCCCAGGGAGGGCACTGAAGCTTTCTTT. The whole variable domain, remainder taken from reference TRBV11-1 and TRBJ1-1, is EAEVAQSPRYKITEKSQAVAFWCDPISGHATLYWYRQILGQGPELLVQFQDESVVDDSQLPKDRFSAERLKGVDSTLKIQPAELGDSAMYLCASSLVPREGTEAFFGQGTRLTVV.

This chain links TRBV24-1 with TRBJ2-1, with D possibly matching TRBD2 (5 bases). This CDR3 comprises 16 residues. V was trimmed by 0 bases and J by 10 bases, leaving 18 bases between them. Germline-derived CDR1 and CDR2 are KGHDR and SFDVKD. The CDR3 sequence: CATSDLRGTRDGEQFF. CDR3 in DNA: TGTGCCACCAGTGATTTGCGGGGAACTAGAGATGGAGAGCAGTTCTTC.

This chain uses TRBV7-2 with TRBJ2-1; tentatively, D is TRBD1 (6 bases). Trimming stripped 7 bases from V and 4 bases from J, with 17 bases between. The CDR3 has 15 amino acids. Germline V lookup: CDR1 SGHTA, CDR2 FQGNSA. CDR3 region: CASTFRGDPYNEQFF. The CDR3 nucleotides read TGTGCCAGCACCTTCAGGGGTGATCCTTACAATGAGCAGTTCTTC.

V and J are TRBV13 and TRBJ2-1; 10 nucleotides line up with TRBD1. This CDR3 has 17 residues. Germline CDR1 and CDR2: PRHDT and FYEKMQ (reference sequence). The V segment lost 3 bases and the J segment 9 bases; nucleotides outside the gene matches: 14. CDR3 loop: CASSFPVPGTGVSEQFF. The CDR3 DNA is TGTGCCAGCAGCTTCCCCGTACCCGGGACAGGGGTGAGTGAGCAGTTCTTC.

Only one count was recorded for this clone. This chain uses TRBV6-6 with TRBJ1-1, with a possible D match to TRBD1 (6 bases). Germline V CDR1 and CDR2: MNHNY, SVGAGI (reference sequence). The CDR3 length is 13 residues. Trimming removed 7 bases at V and 5 bases at J, with 14 bases between. CDR3 in amino acids: CASTSDRGTEAFF. For the CDR3, the DNA is TGTGCCAGCACATCGGACAGAGGAACTGAAGCTTTCTTT.